The rows below give T cell receptor beta chains drawn from one sample of a study of shared clonotypes between healthy human individuals. This table comes from immunoSEQ multiplex PCR, and its TCRdb copy is limited to in-frame clones, with some not included. The data contain approximately 700,000 clones, 60% to 75% of them singletons. Sequencing was carried out using memory CD4+ T cells sorted from blood. These receptor sequences come from a woman aged 25 to 39 in good health. The CDR3 runs from the conserved cysteine through the conserved F or W. A D gene is named only where the DNA matches it firmly. Size values are once, few and many counts, or a class for expanded clones, and some rows have none.

>15|TRBJ1-3|TRBV25-1|few|TRBD1
TGTGCCAGCAGTGGCGGACAGGGGCGAGGAAACACCATATATTTT
CASSGGQGRGNTIYF
>15|TRBJ2-3|TRBV5-1|-|-
TGCGCCAGCAGCTTGGCGCGGGACACCACAGATACGCAGTATTTT
CASSLARDTTDTQYF
>13|TRBJ1-2|TRBV28|-|-
TGTGCCAGCAGTTTGAGGTCCCTGTATGGCTACACCTTC
CASSLRSLYGYTF
>14|TRBJ2-7|TRBV7-3|-|-
TGTGCCAGCAGCTTAGGGACGAGCTCCTACGAGCAGTACTTC
CASSLGTSSYEQYF
>20|TRBJ2-2|TRBV7-8|-|TRBD2
TGTGCCAGCAGCTTAGCCGCACTAGCGGGAGCTTCTTCGTCCCCCGGGGAGCTGTTTTTT
CASSLAALAGASSSPGELFF
>15|TRBJ2-7|TRBV7-2|-|TRBD2
TGTGCCAGCAGCTTAGCGGCGGGAGAGTCCTACGAGCAGTACTTC
CASSLAAGESYEQYF
>16|TRBJ2-7|TRBV4-2|-|-
TGTGCCAGCAGCCAAGTTTGGGGCAGTCGATTTTACGAGCAGTACTTC
CASSQVWGSRFYEQYF
>14|TRBJ1-4|TRBV5-1|-|-
TGCGCCAGCGCTCCCGGGACCACCAATGAAAAACTGTTTTTT
CASAPGTTNEKLFF
>14|TRBJ1-5|TRBV19|-|-
TGTGCCAGTAGTGCCAGGGTAAGCAATCAGCCCCAGCATTTT
CASSARVSNQPQHF
>13|TRBJ2-7|TRBV7-2|-|-
TGTGCCAGCAGTCGTCCTAGCGCGGCCGAGCAGTACTTC
CASSRPSAAEQYF
>14|TRBJ1-6|TRBV6-1|-|TRBD1
TGTGCCAGCAGGTCCGGGACAGATAATTCACCCCTCCACTTT
CASRSGTDNSPLHF
>15|TRBJ2-2|TRBV9|-|TRBD2
TGTGCCAGCAGCGCTCCTAGCGGGGGGACTCGGGAGCTGTTTTTT
CASSAPSGGTRELFF
>14|TRBJ2-2|TRBV5-8|-|-
TGTGCCAGCAGCTTGAGACACAACACCGGGGAGCTGTTTTTT
CASSLRHNTGELFF
>13|TRBJ2-1|TRBV7-8|-|TRBD2
TGTGCCACGGGACTAGCGGGAGAAGGGGGACAATTCTTC
CATGLAGEGGQFF
>14|TRBJ2-1|TRBV5-4|-|TRBD2
TGTGCCAGCAGTGAGACTAGCGGGTACAATGAGCAGTTCTTC
CASSETSGYNEQFF
>12|TRBJ2-7|TRBV5-1|-|-
TGCGCCAGCAGCTTGGGACTCGACGAGCAGTACTTC
CASSLGLDEQYF
>14|TRBJ2-7|TRBV29-1|few|-
TGCAGCGTTGAGGTAGAGGCGGGATCCTACGAGCAGTACTTC
CSVEVEAGSYEQYF
>14|TRBJ2-5|TRBV11-2|-|-
TGTGCCAGCAGCTTCGGCGGGATGAGTGAGACCCAGTACTTC
CASSFGGMSETQYF
>16|TRBJ2-7|TRBV4-1|-|TRBD2
TGCGCCAGCAGCCAACTCCTAGCGGAGAGCTCCTACGAGCAGTACTTC
CASSQLLAESSYEQYF
>15|TRBJ2-7|TRBV28|-|TRBD2
TGTGCCAGCAGTTTACTAGCGGGAGTCCACTACGAGCAGTACTTC
CASSLLAGVHYEQYF
>14|TRBJ2-7|TRBV7-6|-|TRBD2
TGTGCCAGCAGCCTTGGACTAGCGGGATACGAGCAGTACTTC
CASSLGLAGYEQYF
>14|TRBJ1-5|TRBV27|-|-
TGTGCCAGCAGTTTATCCCAGGGGAATCAGCCCCAGCATTTT
CASSLSQGNQPQHF